This T cell receptor (beta chain) was retrieved from a study of cytomegalovirus exposure and HLA in healthy donors. Study results and caveats: Researchers reported in a later analysis that a missense DCLRE1C variant was tied to TCR beta V- and J-gene trimming. The study flagged 150 to 200 TCR beta chains as cytomegalovirus-associated. A reported reduction in N-insertions relative to the 666-donor mean was seen in an Asian-associated ancestry cluster in a later analysis. When the data were analyzed later, several of the most significant clusters appeared to be linked to common viral pathogens.

In regard to this clone: Its specificity is unknown.

J was trimmed by 4 bases and V by 5 bases; bases with no gene match: 5. The CDR3 has 14 residues. Per the germline V gene, CDR1 is SGHNT and CDR2 is YENEEA. Primers for the PCR totalled 60 Vbeta and 13 Jbeta. Repertoires were generated with immunoSEQ multiplex PCR, while TCRdb's copy carries only in-frame clones and drops some. Of about 200,000 clones in the sample, less than 85% were seen once. The sequence was collected from a man in his late teens or twenties in good health and CMV-seronegative. The chain joins TRBV11-3 to TRBJ2-7; 10 positions match TRBD2. Sequenced material: PBMCs. DNA of the CDR3: TGTGCCAGCAGCCCAGGGACTAGCGAATACGAGCAGTACTTC. Residues: CASSPGTSEYEQYF.